A selection of T cell receptor beta chains follows, all from one sample in a study of blood T cell repertoires in COVID-19. Assay used: immunoSEQ multiplex PCR; TCRdb lists only in-frame clones, some missing. The table has under 350,000 clones, roughly 80% seen once. The sample taken for sequencing was peripheral blood. The receptors come from a man in his 60s who had recovered from COVID-19. CDR3s include the opening cysteine and the closing phenylalanine or tryptophan. Fields, in order: V gene, J gene, D gene, clone size, CDR3 protein, CDR3 DNA. D genes are given only for firm matches. Part of the rows lack a size; the others show once, few, many or a class for expanded clones.

>TRBV20-1|TRBJ2-7|TRBD1|once
CSASGDRDTYEQYF
TGCAGTGCTAGTGGGGACAGGGATACCTACGAGCAGTACTTC
>TRBV3-1/TRBV3-2|TRBJ2-1|-|-
CASSQLGLSRNEQFF
TGTGCCAGCAGCCAATTGGGACTTTCCCGCAATGAGCAGTTCTTC
>TRBV11-2|TRBJ1-1|-|few
CASSPTPYDTEAFF
TGTGCCAGCAGCCCTACCCCATACGACACTGAAGCTTTCTTT
>TRBV6-5|TRBJ2-7|-|-
CASSYLSTTSYEQYF
TGTGCCAGCAGTTACCTATCTACCACCTCCTACGAGCAGTACTTC
>TRBV30|TRBJ2-7|TRBD1|-
CAWSGTGYEQYF
TGTGCCTGGTCCGGGACAGGCTACGAGCAGTACTTC
>TRBV30|TRBJ1-4|-|-
CAFLPGINEKLFF
TGTGCCTTCCTGCCGGGAATTAATGAAAAACTGTTTTTT
>TRBV19|TRBJ2-1|-|-
CASSFELARRYNEQFF
TGTGCCAGTAGTTTTGAGCTAGCGCGAAGATACAATGAGCAGTTCTTC
>TRBV2|TRBJ2-3|-|-
CASSGQGYTDTQYF
TGTGCCAGCAGTGGGCAGGGATACACAGATACGCAGTATTTT
>TRBV25-1|TRBJ1-1|-|-
CASSEAGTSNTEAFF
TGTGCCAGCAGTGAGGCAGGAACTTCGAACACTGAAGCTTTCTTT
>TRBV2|TRBJ2-7|TRBD2|few
CASSPGLATYEQYF
TGTGCCAGCAGTCCGGGACTAGCGACCTACGAGCAGTACTTC
>TRBV30|TRBJ1-1|-|once
CAWDQGIGDTEAFF
TGTGCCTGGGACCAGGGGATTGGGGACACTGAAGCTTTCTTT
>TRBV29-1|TRBJ2-7|TRBD1|-
CSVEDGGTGGHLDEQYF
TGCAGCGTTGAAGACGGCGGGACAGGGGGCCATTTGGACGAGCAGTACTTC
>TRBV7-2|TRBJ1-2|-|-
CASRRGQPTNYGYTF
TGTGCCAGCAGGCGAGGACAGCCAACTAACTATGGCTACACCTTC
>TRBV18|TRBJ2-1|TRBD2|once
CASSPRAAGYNEQFF
TGTGCCAGCTCACCACGTGCAGCGGGGTACAATGAGCAGTTCTTC
>TRBV3-1/TRBV3-2|TRBJ2-2|-|-
CASSQGPGVGELFF
TGTGCCAGCAGCCAAGGACCCGGAGTCGGGGAGCTGTTTTTT
>TRBV28|TRBJ2-7|-|-
CASSNPRGGRPYEQYF
TGTGCCAGCAGTAATCCCCGTGGGGGGAGGCCCTACGAGCAGTACTTC
>TRBV7-8|TRBJ2-7|-|once
CASSAGQRNYEQYF
TGTGCCAGCAGCGCCGGACAGAGAAATTACGAGCAGTACTTC
>TRBV6-5|TRBJ1-1|TRBD1|-
CASSSRTGLKTEAFF
TGTGCCAGCAGTTCACGGACAGGATTAAAAACTGAAGCTTTCTTT
>TRBV6-5|TRBJ2-7|-|-
CASTPGHSYEQYF
TGTGCCAGCACGCCGGGACACTCATACGAGCAGTACTTC
>TRBV7-2|TRBJ1-2|-|-
CASSLTDYYGYTF
TGTGCCAGCAGCTTAACAGATTATTATGGCTACACCTTC
>TRBV27|TRBJ1-5|-|-
CASSLRGPNQPQHF
TGTGCCAGCAGCCTCAGGGGCCCCAATCAGCCCCAGCATTTT
>TRBV18|TRBJ2-1|-|-
CASSPNAERSTKNEQFF
TGTGCCAGCTCACCAAACGCGGAGCGGAGTACGAAAAATGAGCAGTTCTTC
>TRBV2|TRBJ2-6|TRBD1|-
CASSRDSPGANVLTF
TGTGCCAGCAGTAGGGACAGTCCTGGGGCCAACGTCCTGACTTTC
>TRBV5-1|TRBJ1-6|TRBD1|-
CASSLAGTGRNSPLHF
TGCGCCAGCAGCTTGGCAGGGACAGGCCGTAATTCACCCCTCCACTTT
>TRBV19|TRBJ2-2|-|-
CASSIEGGDTGELFF
TGTGCCAGTAGTATCGAGGGGGGGGACACCGGGGAGCTGTTTTTT
>TRBV10-2|TRBJ1-1|-|-
CASNVDRWNTEAFF
TGCGCCAGCAACGTGGACAGATGGAACACTGAAGCTTTCTTT
>TRBV27|TRBJ2-2|-|few
CASSLSVGSSYTGELFF
TGTGCCAGCAGTTTATCGGTGGGGAGTTCGTACACCGGGGAGCTGTTTTTT
>TRBV2|TRBJ1-1|-|once
CASSEAPTNTEAFF
TGTGCCAGCAGTGAAGCCCCTACGAACACTGAAGCTTTCTTT
>TRBV3-1/TRBV3-2|TRBJ2-7|TRBD2|-
CASSFSGGEQYF
TGTGCCAGCAGCTTCTCGGGGGGCGAGCAGTACTTC
>TRBV5-1|TRBJ2-1|TRBD2|-
CASSLRLAGTNEQFF
TGCGCCAGCAGCTTGAGGCTAGCGGGTACAAATGAGCAGTTCTTC
>TRBV5-4|TRBJ2-3|TRBD1|-
CASSLQGAGTDTQYF
TGTGCCAGCAGCTTGCAGGGGGCAGGGACAGATACGCAGTATTTT
>TRBV30|TRBJ1-1|-|-
CAWRVTGWTEAFF
TGTGCCTGGAGGGTAACAGGGTGGACTGAAGCTTTCTTT
>TRBV6-5|TRBJ1-5|-|-
CASRRSQVNQPQHF
TGTGCCAGCAGGCGAAGCCAGGTAAATCAGCCCCAGCATTTT
>TRBV11-2|TRBJ2-7|TRBD2|-
CASRQTSALGYEQYF
TGTGCCAGCAGACAAACTAGCGCTTTAGGGTACGAGCAGTACTTC
>TRBV27|TRBJ1-2|-|-
CASSTGAGNYGYTF
TGTGCCAGCAGTACTGGGGCAGGGAACTATGGCTACACCTTC
>TRBV12-5|TRBJ1-1|TRBD1|few
CASGSTQGARAFF
TGTGCTAGTGGTTCGACCCAGGGGGCTAGGGCTTTCTTT
>TRBV4-1|TRBJ2-5|-|once
CASSPRGGETQYF
TGCGCCAGCAGCCCCCGTGGGGGGGAGACCCAGTACTTC
>TRBV12-5|TRBJ1-5|-|-
CASGLVLAGGLNQPQHF
TGTGCTAGTGGTTTGGTACTGGCGGGTGGCCTTAATCAGCCCCAGCATTTT
>TRBV7-3|TRBJ2-7|-|-
CASSLDRGGRNEQYF
TGTGCCAGCAGCTTAGACCGTGGTGGGAGGAACGAGCAGTACTTC
>TRBV6-6|TRBJ1-4|-|-
CASSYEGANEKLFF
TGTGCCAGCAGTTACGAGGGGGCTAATGAAAAACTGTTTTTT
>TRBV6-4|TRBJ2-2|TRBD2|few
CASSQAGVLTGELFF
TGTGCCAGCAGCCAAGCGGGAGTGCTCACCGGGGAGCTGTTTTTT
>TRBV9|TRBJ2-3|TRBD2|-
CASSVDPPGGIEDTQYF
TGTGCCAGCAGCGTAGATCCTCCGGGAGGAATTGAAGATACGCAGTATTTT
>TRBV18|TRBJ1-1|-|-
CASSPMAGVDTEAFF
TGTGCCAGCTCACCCATGGCAGGGGTGGACACTGAAGCTTTCTTT
>TRBV28|TRBJ2-7|TRBD1|-
CATATGVRNSYEQYF
TGTGCCACCGCGACAGGGGTCCGAAACTCCTACGAGCAGTACTTC
>TRBV7-9|TRBJ1-5|TRBD1|-
CASSLTGQHQPQHF
TGTGCCAGCAGCTTAACGGGACAGCATCAGCCCCAGCATTTT
>TRBV29-1|TRBJ2-3|-|-
CSVREPSTDTQYF
TGCAGCGTGAGGGAGCCGAGCACAGATACGCAGTATTTT
>TRBV5-1|TRBJ2-5|-|-
CASSKGVQETQYF
TGCGCCAGCAGTAAAGGGGTACAAGAGACCCAGTACTTC
>TRBV7-6|TRBJ2-3|-|-
CASSLEPGISTDTQYF
TGTGCCAGCAGCTTAGAGCCCGGGATCTCCACAGATACGCAGTATTTT
>TRBV6-5|TRBJ1-4|-|-
CASSYSPRDEKLFF
TGTGCCAGCAGTTACTCCCCCAGGGATGAAAAACTGTTTTTT
>TRBV2|TRBJ2-1|TRBD2|-
CASSEDGWGTSINEQFF
TGTGCCAGCAGTGAGGACGGGTGGGGGACTAGCATCAATGAGCAGTTCTTC
>TRBV6-5|TRBJ2-1|-|few
CASSYTSFGKSGEQFF
TGTGCCAGCAGTTACACCTCCTTCGGGAAAAGCGGTGAGCAGTTCTTC
>TRBV19|TRBJ2-3|TRBD1|-
CASSIGQGDTDTQYF
TGTGCCAGTAGTATAGGCCAGGGGGACACAGATACGCAGTATTTT
>TRBV5-1|TRBJ2-1|-|-
CASSLVPNNEQFF
TGCGCCAGCAGCTTGGTTCCAAACAATGAGCAGTTCTTC
>TRBV5-6|TRBJ1-1|-|-
CASSDTGLGSTEAFF
TGTGCCAGCAGCGATACAGGGTTAGGAAGCACTGAAGCTTTCTTT
>TRBV11-3|TRBJ2-1|-|-
CASSLAPTEYNEQFF
TGTGCCAGCAGCTTAGCCCCAACTGAGTACAATGAGCAGTTCTTC
>TRBV29-1|TRBJ2-7|TRBD2|few
CSVTTSGRASDEQYF
TGCAGCGTGACGACTAGCGGGAGGGCCTCGGACGAGCAGTACTTC
>TRBV28|TRBJ1-1|-|-
CASSSEPLNTEAFF
TGTGCCAGCAGTTCTGAGCCGCTGAACACTGAAGCTTTCTTT